This TCR beta chain was found in a study of human T cells and chemical hapten exposure. Trimming at V came to 5 bases and at J to 3 bases, leaving 7 bases not matched to a gene. The CDR3 is made up of 14 amino acids. TCRdb redid the calling of the 5' RACE reads with MiXCR, one entry per CDR3 protein. Of fewer than 150,000 distinct CDR3 sequences in the sample, around a fifth were seen once. The template was total RNA from unfractionated whole blood. The J gene is TRBJ2-7, the V gene TRBV12-3 or TRBV12-4; the match to TRBD1 covers 7 bases. The source is a human donor in good health. DNA for the CDR3: TGTGCCAGCAGTCTGAGGACAGGCCACTACGAGCAGTACTTC. Protein product: CASSLRTGHYEQYF.